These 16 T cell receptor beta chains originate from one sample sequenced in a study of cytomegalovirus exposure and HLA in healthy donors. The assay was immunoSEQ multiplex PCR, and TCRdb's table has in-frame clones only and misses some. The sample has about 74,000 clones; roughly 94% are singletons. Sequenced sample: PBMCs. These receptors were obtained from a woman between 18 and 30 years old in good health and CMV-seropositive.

CDR3 sequence: CASSIQRQHRVKDTQYF. The CDR3 DNA follows: TGTGCCAGTAGTATTCAAAGACAGCACAGGGTTAAAGATACGCAGTATTTT. This chain uses TRBV19 with TRBJ2-3; perhaps TRBD1 as D (6 bases). V was cut by 3 bases and J by 5 bases, with 21 bases left in between. This CDR3 is 17 amino acids long. Germline V gene data show CDR1 as LNHDA and CDR2 as SQIVND (reference sequence).

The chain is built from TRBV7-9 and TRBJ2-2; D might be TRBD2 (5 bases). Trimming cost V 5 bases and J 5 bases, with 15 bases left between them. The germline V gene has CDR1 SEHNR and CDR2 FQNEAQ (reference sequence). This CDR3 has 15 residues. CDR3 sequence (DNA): TGTGCCAGCAGCCCCCGGGCGGGTCGGACCGGGGAGCTGTTTTTT. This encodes CASSPRAGRTGELFF.

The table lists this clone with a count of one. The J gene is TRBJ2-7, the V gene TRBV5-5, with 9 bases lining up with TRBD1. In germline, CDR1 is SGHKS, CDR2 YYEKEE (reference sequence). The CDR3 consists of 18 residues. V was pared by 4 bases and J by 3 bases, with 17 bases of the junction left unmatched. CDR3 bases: TGTGCCAGCAGCCCCCCCCGAGGACAGGGGCGGACTTACTACGAGCAGTACTTC. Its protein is CASSPPRGQGRTYYEQYF.

The CDR3 here is CASSGRLAGGPGTQYF. DNA for the CDR3: TGTGCCAGCAGCGGCCGACTAGCGGGAGGGCCCGGTACGCAGTATTTT. The chain couples TRBV9 to TRBJ2-3; 14 bases map to TRBD2. J was trimmed by 8 bases and V by 3 bases; bases with no gene match: 8. This CDR3 region has 16 residues. The V gene's germline CDR1 is SGDLS and CDR2 YYNGEE. The full variable domain, with the rest looked up from reference TRBV9 and TRBJ2-3, is DSGVTQTPKHLITATGQRVTLRCSPRSGDLSVYWYQQSLDQGLQFLIQYYNGEERAKGNILERFSAQQFPDLHSELNLSSLELGDSALYFCASSGRLAGGPGTQYFGPGTRLTVL.

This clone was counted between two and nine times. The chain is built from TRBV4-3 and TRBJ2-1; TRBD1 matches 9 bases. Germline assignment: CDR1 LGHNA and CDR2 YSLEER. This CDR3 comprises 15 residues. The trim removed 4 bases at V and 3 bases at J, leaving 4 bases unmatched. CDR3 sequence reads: CASSRGTGHYNEQFF. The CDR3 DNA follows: TGCGCCAGCAGCCGCGGGACAGGGCACTACAATGAGCAGTTCTTC.

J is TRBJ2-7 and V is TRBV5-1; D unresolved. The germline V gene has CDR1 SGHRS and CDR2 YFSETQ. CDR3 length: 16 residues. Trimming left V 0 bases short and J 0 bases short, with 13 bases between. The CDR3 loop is CASSLGPTGSSYEQYF. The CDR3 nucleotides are TGCGCCAGCAGCTTGGGCCCAACCGGTTCCTCCTACGAGCAGTACTTC. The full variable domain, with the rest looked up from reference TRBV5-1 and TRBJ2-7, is KAGVTQTPRYLIKTRGQQVTLSCSPISGHRSVSWYQQTPGQGLQFLFEYFSETQRNKGNFPGRFSGRQFSNSRSEMNVSTLELGDSALYLCASSLGPTGSSYEQYFGPGTRLTVT.

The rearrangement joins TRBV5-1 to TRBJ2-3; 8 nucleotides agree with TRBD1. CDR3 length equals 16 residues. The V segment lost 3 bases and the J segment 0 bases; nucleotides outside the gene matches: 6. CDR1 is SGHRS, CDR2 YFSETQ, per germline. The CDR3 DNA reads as TGCGCCAGCAGCTCGACAGGGGACGTGAGCACAGATACGCAGTATTTT. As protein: CASSSTGDVSTDTQYF.

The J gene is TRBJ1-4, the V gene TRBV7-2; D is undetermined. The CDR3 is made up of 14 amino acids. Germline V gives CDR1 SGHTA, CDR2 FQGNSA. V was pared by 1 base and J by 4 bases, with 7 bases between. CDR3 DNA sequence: TGTGCCAGCAGCTTAGGGGCTTTTAATGAAAAACTGTTTTTT. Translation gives CASSLGAFNEKLFF.

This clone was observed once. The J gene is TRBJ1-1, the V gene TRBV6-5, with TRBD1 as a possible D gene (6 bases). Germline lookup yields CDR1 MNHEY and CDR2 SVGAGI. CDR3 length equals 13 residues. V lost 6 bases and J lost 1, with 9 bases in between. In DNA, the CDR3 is TGTGCCAGCAGAGTACAGGGGAACACTGAAGCTTTCTTT. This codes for CASRVQGNTEAFF.

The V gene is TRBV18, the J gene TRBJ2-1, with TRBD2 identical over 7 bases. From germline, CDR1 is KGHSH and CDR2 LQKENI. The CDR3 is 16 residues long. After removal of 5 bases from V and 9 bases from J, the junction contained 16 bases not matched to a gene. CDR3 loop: CASSAPGLPLGGEQFF. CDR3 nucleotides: TGTGCCAGCTCAGCCCCGGGACTACCTTTGGGAGGTGAGCAGTTCTTC.

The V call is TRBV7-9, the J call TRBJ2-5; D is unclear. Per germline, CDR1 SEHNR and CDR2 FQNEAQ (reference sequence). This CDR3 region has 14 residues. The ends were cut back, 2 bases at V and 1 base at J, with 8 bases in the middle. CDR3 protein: CASSLSNGQETQYF. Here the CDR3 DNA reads TGTGCCAGCAGCTTAAGCAACGGCCAAGAGACCCAGTACTTC.

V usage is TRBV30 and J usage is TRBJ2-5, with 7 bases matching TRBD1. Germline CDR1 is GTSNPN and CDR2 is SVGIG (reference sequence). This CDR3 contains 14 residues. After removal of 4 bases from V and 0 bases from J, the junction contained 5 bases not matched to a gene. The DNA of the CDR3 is TGTGCCTGGACCAGGACAGGAGACCAAGAGACCCAGTACTTC. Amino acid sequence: CAWTRTGDQETQYF. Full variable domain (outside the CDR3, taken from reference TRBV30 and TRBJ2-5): SQTIHQWPATLVQPVGSPLSLECTVEGTSNPNLYWYRQAAGRGLQLLFYSVGIGQISSEVPQNLSASRPQDRQFILSSKKLLLSDSGFYLCAWTRTGDQETQYFGPGTRLLVL.

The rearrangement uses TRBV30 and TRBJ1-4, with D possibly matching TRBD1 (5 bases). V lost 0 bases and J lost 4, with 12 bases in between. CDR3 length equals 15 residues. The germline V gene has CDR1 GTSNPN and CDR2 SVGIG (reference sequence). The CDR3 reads CAWSVSAGFNEKLFF. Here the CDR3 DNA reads TGTGCCTGGAGTGTATCGGCAGGGTTTAATGAAAAACTGTTTTTT.

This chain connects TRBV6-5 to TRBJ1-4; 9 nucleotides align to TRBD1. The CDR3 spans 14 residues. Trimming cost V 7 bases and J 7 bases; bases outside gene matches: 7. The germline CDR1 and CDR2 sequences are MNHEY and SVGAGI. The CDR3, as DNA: TGTGCCAGCACTAAGACAGGGGGACTTGAAAAACTGTTTTTT. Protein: CASTKTGGLEKLFF.

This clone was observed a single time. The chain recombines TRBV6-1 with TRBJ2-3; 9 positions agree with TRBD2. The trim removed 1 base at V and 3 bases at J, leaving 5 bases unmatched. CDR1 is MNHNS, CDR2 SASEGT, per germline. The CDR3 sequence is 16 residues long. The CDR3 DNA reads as TGTGCCAGCAGTGAAGATTGGCTAGCGGGGACAGATACGCAGTATTTT. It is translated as CASSEDWLAGTDTQYF.

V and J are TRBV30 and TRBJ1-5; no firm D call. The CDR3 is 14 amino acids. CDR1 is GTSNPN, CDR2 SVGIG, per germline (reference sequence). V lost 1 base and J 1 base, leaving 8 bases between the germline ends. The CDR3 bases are TGTGCCTGGAGTGGGGAGACAAGCAATCAGCCCCAGCATTTT. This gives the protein CAWSGETSNQPQHF.